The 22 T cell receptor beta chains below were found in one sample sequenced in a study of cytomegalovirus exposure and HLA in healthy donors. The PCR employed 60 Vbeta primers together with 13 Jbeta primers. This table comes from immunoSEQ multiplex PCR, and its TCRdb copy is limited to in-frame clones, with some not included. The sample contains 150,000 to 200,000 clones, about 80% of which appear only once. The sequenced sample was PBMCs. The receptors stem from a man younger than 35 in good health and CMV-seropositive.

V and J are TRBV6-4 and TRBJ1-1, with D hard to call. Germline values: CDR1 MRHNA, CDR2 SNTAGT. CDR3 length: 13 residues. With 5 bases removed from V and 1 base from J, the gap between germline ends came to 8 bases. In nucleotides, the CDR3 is TGTGCCAGCAGTCCCGGGAGGAACACTGAAGCTTTCTTT. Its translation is CASSPGRNTEAFF.

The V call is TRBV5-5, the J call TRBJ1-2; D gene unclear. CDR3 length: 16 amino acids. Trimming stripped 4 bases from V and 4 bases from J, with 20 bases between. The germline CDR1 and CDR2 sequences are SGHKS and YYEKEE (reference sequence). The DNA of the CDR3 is TGTGCCAGCAGCCTAAGAGGAGAGGAGAATTTCTATGGCTACACCTTC. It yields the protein CASSLRGEENFYGYTF.

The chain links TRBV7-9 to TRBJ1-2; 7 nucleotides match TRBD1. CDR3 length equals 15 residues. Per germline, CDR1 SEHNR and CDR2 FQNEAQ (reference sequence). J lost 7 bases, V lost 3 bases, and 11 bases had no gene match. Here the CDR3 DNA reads TGTGCCAGCAGCTTTGGTTACAGGGGATTGGGTGGCTACACCTTC. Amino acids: CASSFGYRGLGGYTF.

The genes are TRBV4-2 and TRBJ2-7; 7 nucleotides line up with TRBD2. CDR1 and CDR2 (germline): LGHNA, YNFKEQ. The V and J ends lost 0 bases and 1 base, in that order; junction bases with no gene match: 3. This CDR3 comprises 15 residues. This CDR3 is CASSQDVGGSYEQYF. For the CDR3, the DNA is TGTGCCAGCAGCCAAGATGTGGGAGGGTCCTACGAGCAGTACTTC.

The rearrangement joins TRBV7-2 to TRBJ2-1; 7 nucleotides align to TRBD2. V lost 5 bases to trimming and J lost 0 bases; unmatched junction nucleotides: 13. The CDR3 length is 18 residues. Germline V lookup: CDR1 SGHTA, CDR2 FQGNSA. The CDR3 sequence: CASSTGLVGPPSYNEQFF. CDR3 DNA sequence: TGTGCCAGCAGCACCGGACTAGTGGGGCCCCCCTCCTACAATGAGCAGTTCTTC.

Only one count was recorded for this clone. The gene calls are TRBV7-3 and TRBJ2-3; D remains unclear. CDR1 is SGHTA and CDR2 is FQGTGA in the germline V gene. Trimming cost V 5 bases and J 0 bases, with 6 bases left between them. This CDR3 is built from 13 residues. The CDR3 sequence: CASSQSSTDTQYF. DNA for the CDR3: TGTGCCAGCAGCCAATCCAGCACAGATACGCAGTATTTT.

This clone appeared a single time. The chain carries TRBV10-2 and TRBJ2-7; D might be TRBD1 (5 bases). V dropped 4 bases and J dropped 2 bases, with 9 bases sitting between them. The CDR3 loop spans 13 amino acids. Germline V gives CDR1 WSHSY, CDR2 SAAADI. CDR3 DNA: TGCGCCAGCAGTGGTGGGGCACCCTACGAGCAGTACTTC. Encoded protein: CASSGGAPYEQYF.

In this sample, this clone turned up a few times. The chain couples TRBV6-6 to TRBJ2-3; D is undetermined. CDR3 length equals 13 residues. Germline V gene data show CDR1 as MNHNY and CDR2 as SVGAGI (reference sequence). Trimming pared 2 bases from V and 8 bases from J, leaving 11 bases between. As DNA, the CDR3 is TGTGCCAGCAGTTACCCAACGCACAGTACGCAGTATTTT. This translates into CASSYPTHSTQYF.

The CDR3 DNA follows: TGCGCCAGCAGCTTGGATGAACTCCGACACATACTCACAGATACGCAGTATTTT. Translated, it gives CASSLDELRHILTDTQYF. This chain joins TRBV5-1 and TRBJ2-3; D call uncertain. From germline, CDR1 is SGHRS and CDR2 YFSETQ. V was trimmed by 0 bases and J by 2 bases, leaving 19 bases between them. The CDR3 is 18 residues long.

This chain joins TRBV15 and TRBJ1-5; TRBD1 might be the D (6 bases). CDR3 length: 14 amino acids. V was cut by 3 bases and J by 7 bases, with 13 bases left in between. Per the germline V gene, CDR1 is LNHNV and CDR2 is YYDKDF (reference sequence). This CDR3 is CATSREQGGQPQHF. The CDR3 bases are TGTGCCACCAGCAGGGAACAGGGTGGGCAGCCCCAGCATTTT.

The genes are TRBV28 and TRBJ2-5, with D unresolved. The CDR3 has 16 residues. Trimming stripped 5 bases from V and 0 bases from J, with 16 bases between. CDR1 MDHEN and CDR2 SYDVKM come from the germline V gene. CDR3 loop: CASSATPYWYQETQYF. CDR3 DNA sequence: TGTGCCAGCAGTGCCACCCCCTATTGGTACCAAGAGACCCAGTACTTC.

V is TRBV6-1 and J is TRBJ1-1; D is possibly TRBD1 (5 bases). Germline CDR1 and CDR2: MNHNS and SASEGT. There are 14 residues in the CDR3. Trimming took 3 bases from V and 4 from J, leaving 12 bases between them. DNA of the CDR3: TGTGCCAGCAGTGAGGCGGGGCTGAGCACTGAAGCTTTCTTT. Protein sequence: CASSEAGLSTEAFF.

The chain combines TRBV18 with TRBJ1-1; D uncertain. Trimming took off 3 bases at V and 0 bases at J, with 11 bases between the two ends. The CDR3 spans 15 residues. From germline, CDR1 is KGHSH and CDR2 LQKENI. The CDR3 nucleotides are TGTGCCAGCTCACCCCGAGCGGAGATGAACACTGAAGCTTTCTTT. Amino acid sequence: CASSPRAEMNTEAFF. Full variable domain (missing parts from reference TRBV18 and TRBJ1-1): NAGVMQNPRHLVRRRGQEARLRCSPMKGHSHVYWYRQLPEEGLKFMVYLQKENIIDESGMPKERFSAEFPKEGPSILRIQQVVRGDSAAYFCASSPRAEMNTEAFFGQGTRLTVV.

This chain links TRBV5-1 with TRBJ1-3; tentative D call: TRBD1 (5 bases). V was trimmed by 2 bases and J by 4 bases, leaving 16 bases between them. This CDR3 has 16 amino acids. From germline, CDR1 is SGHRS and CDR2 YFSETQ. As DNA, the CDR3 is TGCGCCAGCAGCTTCGGGGGTGCGGATATAGGAAACACCATATATTTT. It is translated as CASSFGGADIGNTIYF.

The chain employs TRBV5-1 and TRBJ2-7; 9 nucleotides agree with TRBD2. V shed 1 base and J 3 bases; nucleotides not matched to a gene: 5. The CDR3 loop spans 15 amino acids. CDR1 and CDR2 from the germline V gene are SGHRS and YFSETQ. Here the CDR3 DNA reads TGCGCCAGCAGCTTGATAGCGGGAGCTAACTACGAGCAGTACTTC. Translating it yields CASSLIAGANYEQYF.

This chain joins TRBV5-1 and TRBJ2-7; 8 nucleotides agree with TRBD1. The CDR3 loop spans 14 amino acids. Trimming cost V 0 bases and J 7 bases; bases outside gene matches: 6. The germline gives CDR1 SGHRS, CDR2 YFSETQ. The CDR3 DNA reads TGCGCCAGCAGCTTGGGACAGGGGTTGGAAGAGCAGTACTTC. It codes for CASSLGQGLEEQYF.

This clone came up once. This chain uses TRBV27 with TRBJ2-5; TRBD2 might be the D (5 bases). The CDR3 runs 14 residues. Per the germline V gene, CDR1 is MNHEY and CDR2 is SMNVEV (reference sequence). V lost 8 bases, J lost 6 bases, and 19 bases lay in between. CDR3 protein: CASSPSGASKTQYF. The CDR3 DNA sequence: TGTGCCAGCTCACCCAGCGGTGCTTCGAAGACCCAGTACTTC.

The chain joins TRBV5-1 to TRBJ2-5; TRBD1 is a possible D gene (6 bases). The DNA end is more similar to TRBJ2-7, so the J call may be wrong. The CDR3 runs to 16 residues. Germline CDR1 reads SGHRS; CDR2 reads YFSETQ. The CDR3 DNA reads TGCGCCAGCAGCCCTGGCGACGGACAGCCTTACGACGAGCAGTACTTC. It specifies CASSPGDGQPYDEQYF.

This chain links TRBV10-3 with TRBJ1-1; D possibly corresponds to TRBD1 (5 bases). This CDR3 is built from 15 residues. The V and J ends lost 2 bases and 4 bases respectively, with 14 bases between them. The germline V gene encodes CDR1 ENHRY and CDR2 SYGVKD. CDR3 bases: TGTGCCATCAGTGAGGCGGTTGGGACTTTCACTGAAGCTTTCTTT. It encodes CAISEAVGTFTEAFF.

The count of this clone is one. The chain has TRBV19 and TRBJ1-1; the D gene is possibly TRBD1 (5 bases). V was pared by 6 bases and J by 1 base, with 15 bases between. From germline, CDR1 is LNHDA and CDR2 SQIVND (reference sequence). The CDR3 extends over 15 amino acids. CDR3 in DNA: TGTGCCAGTAGGGTGGAGGGGCGGAGGAACACTGAAGCTTTCTTT. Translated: CASRVEGRRNTEAFF.

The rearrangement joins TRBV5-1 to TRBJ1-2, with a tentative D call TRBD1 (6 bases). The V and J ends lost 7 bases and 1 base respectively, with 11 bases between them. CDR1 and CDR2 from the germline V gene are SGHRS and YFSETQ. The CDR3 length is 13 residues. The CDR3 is CASGDNINYGYTF. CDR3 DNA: TGCGCCAGCGGGGACAATATTAACTATGGCTACACCTTC.

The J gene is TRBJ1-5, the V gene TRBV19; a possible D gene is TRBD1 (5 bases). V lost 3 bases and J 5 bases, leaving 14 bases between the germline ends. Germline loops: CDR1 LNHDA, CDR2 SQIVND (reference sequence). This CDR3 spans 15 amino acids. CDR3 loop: CASSIFEGLDQPQHF. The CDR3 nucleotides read TGTGCCAGTAGTATTTTCGAGGGACTGGATCAGCCCCAGCATTTT.